The following is a TCR beta chain sequence with its context. The target antigen is unknown. The data stem from a study of T-cell memory formation after mild COVID-19. TCRdb ran MiXCR on the 5' RACE reads and lists one entry per CDR3 protein. The sample records 300,000 or so distinct CDR3 sequences, about a sixth being singletons. The study, taken as a whole, reports: Pre-infection memory held some responding clones, suggesting pre-existing cross-reactive T cells responded.

Germline CDR1 reads MNHEY; CDR2 reads SVGEGT. The CDR3 is made up of 11 amino acids. V was trimmed by 2 bases and J by 14 bases, leaving 10 bases between them. The TCR was taken from a man younger than 35 who had mild COVID-19 (a few samples of this study predate the infection). Cell type and time point are not known. The specimen sequenced was PBMCs or a T cell subset sorted from them (not recorded which). The V gene is TRBV6-2 or TRBV6-3, the J gene TRBJ2-1, with D perhaps given as TRBD1 or TRBD2 (5 bases each). This CDR3 reads CASSYGGGKFF. The DNA of the CDR3 is TGTGCCAGCAGTTACGGGGGTGGAAAGTTCTTC.